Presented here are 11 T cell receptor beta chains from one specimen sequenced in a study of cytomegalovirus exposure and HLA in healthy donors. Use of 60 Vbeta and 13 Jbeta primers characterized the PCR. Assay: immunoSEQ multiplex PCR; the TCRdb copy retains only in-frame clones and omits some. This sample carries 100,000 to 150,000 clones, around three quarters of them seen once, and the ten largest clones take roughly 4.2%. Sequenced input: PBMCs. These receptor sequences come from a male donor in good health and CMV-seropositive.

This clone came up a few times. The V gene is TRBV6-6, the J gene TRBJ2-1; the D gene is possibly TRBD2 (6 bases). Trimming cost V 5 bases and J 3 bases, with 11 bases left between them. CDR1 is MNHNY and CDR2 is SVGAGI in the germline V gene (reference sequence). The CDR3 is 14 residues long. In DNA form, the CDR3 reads TGTGCCAGCAGTCCGGGGGAGTACTACAATGAGCAGTTCTTC. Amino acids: CASSPGEYYNEQFF.

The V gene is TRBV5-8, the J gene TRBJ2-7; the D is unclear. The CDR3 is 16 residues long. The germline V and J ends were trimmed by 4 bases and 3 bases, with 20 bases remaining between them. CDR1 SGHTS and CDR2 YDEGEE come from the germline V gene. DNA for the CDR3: TGTGCCAGCAGCGTGGATCGATTAACGCGTTTCTACGAGCAGTACTTC. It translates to CASSVDRLTRFYEQYF.

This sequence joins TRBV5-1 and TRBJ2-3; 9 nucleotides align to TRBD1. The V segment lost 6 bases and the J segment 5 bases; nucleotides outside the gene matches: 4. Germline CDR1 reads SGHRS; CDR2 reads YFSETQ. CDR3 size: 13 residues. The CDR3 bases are TGCGCCAGCAACCTGGACAGGGGAGATACGCAGTATTTT. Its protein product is CASNLDRGDTQYF.

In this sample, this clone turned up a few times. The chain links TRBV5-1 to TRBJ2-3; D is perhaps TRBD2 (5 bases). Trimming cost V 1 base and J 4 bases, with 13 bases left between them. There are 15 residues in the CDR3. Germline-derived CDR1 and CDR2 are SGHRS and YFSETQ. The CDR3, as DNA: TGCGCCAGCAGCTTGACGGGAATACCGCCAGATACGCAGTATTTT. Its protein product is CASSLTGIPPDTQYF.

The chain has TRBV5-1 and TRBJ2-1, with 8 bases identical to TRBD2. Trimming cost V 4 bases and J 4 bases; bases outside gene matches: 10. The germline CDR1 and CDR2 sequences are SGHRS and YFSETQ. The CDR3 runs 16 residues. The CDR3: CASSPSPGGFYNEQFF. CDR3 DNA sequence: TGCGCCAGCAGCCCGTCCCCGGGGGGGTTTTACAATGAGCAGTTCTTC.

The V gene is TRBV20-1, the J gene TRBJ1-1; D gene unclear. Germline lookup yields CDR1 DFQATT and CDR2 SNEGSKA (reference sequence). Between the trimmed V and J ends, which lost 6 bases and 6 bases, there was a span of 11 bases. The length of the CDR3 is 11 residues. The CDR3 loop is CSAAGAAEAFF. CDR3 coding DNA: TGCAGTGCGGCAGGAGCGGCTGAAGCTTTCTTT.

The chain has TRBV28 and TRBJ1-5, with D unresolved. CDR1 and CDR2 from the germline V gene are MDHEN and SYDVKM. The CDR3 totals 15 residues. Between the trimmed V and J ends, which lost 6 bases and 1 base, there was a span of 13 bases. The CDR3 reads CASSPRTGSNQPQHF. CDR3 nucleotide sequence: TGTGCCAGCAGCCCCCGAACGGGAAGCAATCAGCCCCAGCATTTT.

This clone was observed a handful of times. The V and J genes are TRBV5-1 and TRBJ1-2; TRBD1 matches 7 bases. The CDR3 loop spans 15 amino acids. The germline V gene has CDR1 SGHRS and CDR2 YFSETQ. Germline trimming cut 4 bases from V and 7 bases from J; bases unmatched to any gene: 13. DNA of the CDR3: TGCGCCAGCAGCCAAGGCGCCGGGACAGTGGCTGGCTACACCTTC. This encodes CASSQGAGTVAGYTF.

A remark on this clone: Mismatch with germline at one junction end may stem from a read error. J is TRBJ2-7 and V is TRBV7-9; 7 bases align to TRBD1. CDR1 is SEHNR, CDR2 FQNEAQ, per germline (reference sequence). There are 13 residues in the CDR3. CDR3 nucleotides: TGTTCCAGCAGCCTAGGACAGGCCTACGAGCAGTACTTC. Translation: CSSSLGQAYEQYF. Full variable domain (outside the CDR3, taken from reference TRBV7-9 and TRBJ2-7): DTGVSQNPRHKITKRGQNVTFRCDPISEHNRLYWYRQTLGQGPEFLTYFQNEAQLEKSRLLSDRFSAERPKGSFSTLEIQRTEQGDSAMYLCSSSLGQAYEQYFGPGTRLTVT.

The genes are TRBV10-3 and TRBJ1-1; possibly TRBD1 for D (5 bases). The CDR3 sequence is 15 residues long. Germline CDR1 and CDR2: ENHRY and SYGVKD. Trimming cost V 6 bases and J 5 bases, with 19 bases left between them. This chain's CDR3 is CAISLGAQKGTEAFF. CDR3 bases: TGTGCCATCAGCCTCGGCGCACAAAAGGGGACTGAAGCTTTCTTT.

CDR3 sequence reads: CASSLSGGLLEANYGYTF. The CDR3 region has the DNA TGTGCCAGCAGTTTATCGGGGGGACTGCTCGAAGCTAACTATGGCTACACCTTC. The V and J genes are TRBV27 and TRBJ1-2, with D tentatively TRBD1 (5 bases). CDR3 length: 18 amino acids. V lost 0 bases and J lost 0, with 17 bases in between. The germline CDR1 and CDR2 sequences are MNHEY and SMNVEV (reference sequence).